The 20 T cell receptor beta chains in this list originate from one sample, sequenced in a study of CD8 T cells in ankylosing spondylitis. Via MiXCR, TCRdb re-called the 5' RACE reads, giving one row per CDR3 protein. The repertoire holds just over 350,000 distinct CDR3 sequences, with roughly 20% as singletons. Specimen: blood, either unsorted or a sorted T cell fraction (not recorded which). The receptor source for this set is a male donor with ankylosing spondylitis or in good health (not recorded which).

The chain employs TRBV7-9 and TRBJ2-7, with TRBD1 matching 7 bases. In germline, CDR1 is SEHNR, CDR2 FQNEAQ (reference sequence). The CDR3 runs 15 residues. Unmatched junction bases numbered 8, after V lost 3 bases and J lost 3 bases. The DNA of the CDR3 is TGTGCCAGCAGCTTCGGGACAGCGAACGGCTACGAGCAGTACTTC. It specifies CASSFGTANGYEQYF.

V and J are TRBV11-2 and TRBJ2-7; 12 bases match TRBD1. There are 15 residues in the CDR3. Per the germline V gene, CDR1 is SGHAT and CDR2 is FQNNGV. V was pared by 4 bases and J by 2 bases, with 3 bases of the junction left unmatched. CDR3 sequence reads: CASSSGTGGAYEQYF. CDR3 nucleotide sequence: TGTGCCAGCAGCTCTGGGACAGGGGGCGCCTACGAGCAGTACTTC.

The chain combines TRBV7-9 with TRBJ2-2, with D maybe TRBD1 (6 bases). The CDR3 runs 14 residues. Trimming took 7 bases from V and 0 from J, leaving 9 bases between them. The V gene's germline CDR1 is SEHNR and CDR2 FQNEAQ (reference sequence). The CDR3 DNA is TGTGCCAGCATGGGACACGCGAACACCGGGGAGCTGTTTTTT. This codes for CASMGHANTGELFF.

V usage is TRBV5-6 and J usage is TRBJ1-6; D call uncertain. V was shortened by 2 bases and J by 10 bases, with 7 bases between the two germline ends. This CDR3 contains 12 residues. Germline V gives CDR1 SGHDT, CDR2 YYEEEE. The CDR3 nucleotides are TGTGCCAGCAGCTTAGATATGTCACCCCTCCACTTT. It is translated as CASSLDMSPLHF. Based on the CDR3 plus reference TRBV5-6 and TRBJ1-6, the full variable domain is DAGVTQSPTHLIKTRGQQVTLRCSPKSGHDTVSWYQQALGQGPQFIFQYYEEEERQRGNFPDRFSGHQFPNYSSELNVNALLLGDSALYLCASSLDMSPLHFGNGTRLTVT.

The V gene is TRBV6-2 or TRBV6-3, the J gene TRBJ2-1, with D tentatively TRBD2 (6 bases). Germline assignment: CDR1 MNHEY and CDR2 SVGEGT. There are 14 residues in the CDR3. Trimming removed 7 bases from V and 0 bases from J, with 10 bases in between. The CDR3 reads CASTLTSSYNEQFF. The CDR3 DNA follows: TGTGCCAGCACCTTGACTAGCTCCTACAATGAGCAGTTCTTC.

The chain employs TRBV12-3 or TRBV12-4 and TRBJ1-2; D is unclear. Trimming took off 5 bases at V and 0 bases at J, with 4 bases between the two ends. The CDR3 runs 12 residues. This chain's CDR3 is CASSQSNYGYTF. DNA of the CDR3: TGTGCCAGCAGTCAATCTAACTATGGCTACACCTTC.

V is TRBV12-3 or TRBV12-4 and J is TRBJ2-7; D ambiguous. The CDR3 is made up of 16 amino acids. Trimming left V 3 bases short and J 7 bases short, with 22 bases between. This CDR3 reads CASSFLRSGSTREQYF. The CDR3 DNA reads as TGTGCCAGCAGTTTTTTGAGGTCCGGATCTACGAGGGAGCAGTACTTC.

This clonotype was seen a few times. An end of the junction does not agree with germline; a read error may underlie this. This chain connects TRBV29-1 to TRBJ2-3, with D perhaps matching TRBD1 or TRBD2 (5 bases each). Germline V gene sequence: CDR1 SQVTM, CDR2 ANQGSEA. The CDR3 totals 14 residues. The CDR3 sequence is CSVEGTGNTDTQYF. The CDR3 DNA sequence: TGCAGCGTCGAAGGGACGGGGAACACAGATACGCAGTATTTT.

This rearrangement joins TRBV29-1 to TRBJ2-1; D may be TRBD2 (5 bases). Trimming took off 6 bases at V and 8 bases at J, with 17 bases between the two ends. The CDR3 is 13 residues long. Germline CDR1 is SQVTM and CDR2 is ANQGSEA. As DNA, the CDR3 is TGCAGCGTCCCCCGGGAAGCCCTGGATGAGCAGTTCTTC. Its translation: CSVPREALDEQFF.

This chain links TRBV13 with TRBJ1-1; TRBD1 aligns across 11 bases. Per germline, CDR1 PRHDT and CDR2 FYEKMQ (reference sequence). The CDR3 runs to 15 residues. With V trimmed by 5 bases and J by 4 bases, 6 bases remained unmatched. CDR3 amino acids: CASSGTGTGGTEAFF. The CDR3 nucleotides are TGTGCCAGCAGCGGAACCGGGACAGGGGGCACTGAAGCTTTCTTT.

This clonotype was counted only a few times. The CDR3 bases are TGTGCCAGCAGCCGCGGACAGGCGAACACTGAAGCTTTCTTT. Translating gives CASSRGQANTEAFF. The chain links TRBV7-9 to TRBJ1-1; 7 nucleotides align to TRBD1. The J segment lost 1 base and the V segment lost 5 bases, leaving 4 bases of the junction unmatched. Looked up from germline, CDR1 is SEHNR and CDR2 is FQNEAQ (reference sequence). CDR3 length: 14 amino acids.

The chain uses TRBV20-1 and TRBJ2-1, with TRBD2 identical over 7 bases. Trimming removed 6 bases from V and 4 bases from J; junction bases left unmatched: 12. The CDR3 totals 15 residues. From germline, CDR1 is DFQATT and CDR2 SNEGSKA (reference sequence). The CDR3 reads CSANPGSGDYNEQFF. DNA for the CDR3: TGCAGTGCCAACCCGGGGAGCGGGGATTACAATGAGCAGTTCTTC.

This chain links TRBV6-2 or TRBV6-3 with TRBJ2-1, with 8 nucleotides matching TRBD2. The V gene end was trimmed by 5 bases and the J gene end by 8 bases; junction bases not matched to a gene: 11. The CDR3 consists of 15 residues. From germline, CDR1 is MNHEY and CDR2 SVGEGT. CDR3 amino acids: CASSATGGAVDEQFF. Written as DNA, the CDR3 is TGTGCCAGCAGTGCCACGGGGGGGGCCGTTGATGAGCAGTTCTTC.

The chain recombines TRBV7-9 with TRBJ1-5; TRBD1 matches at 7 bases. The CDR3 spans 15 residues. V was clipped by 5 bases and J by 4 bases; unmatched bases: 8. Per germline, CDR1 SEHNR and CDR2 FQNEAQ (reference sequence). The CDR3 coding sequence is TGTGCCAGCAGCGCCGGGACAGCGAGTAATCAGCCCCAGCATTTT. It encodes CASSAGTASNQPQHF.

V and J are TRBV6-5 and TRBJ1-5; TRBD1 matches 8 bases. J gave up 6 bases and V 2 bases, and 6 bases lay outside the gene matches. CDR1 and CDR2 from the germline V gene are MNHEY and SVGAGI. The CDR3 has 15 residues. The CDR3 spells CASSYSQGASQPQHF. CDR3 nucleotide sequence: TGTGCCAGCAGTTACAGTCAGGGGGCAAGTCAGCCCCAGCATTTT.

This clonotype was seen only a few times. The V and J genes are TRBV2 and TRBJ2-7; possibly TRBD1 for D (6 bases). The CDR3 runs 14 residues. Germline loops: CDR1 SNHLY, CDR2 FYNNEI. V lost 6 bases, J lost 2 bases, and 14 bases lay in between. Here the CDR3 DNA reads TGTGCCAGCAGAGGCCGGGACAAAGCCTACGAGCAGTACTTC. Translated, it gives CASRGRDKAYEQYF.

V and J are TRBV12-3 or TRBV12-4 and TRBJ2-5, with D perhaps TRBD1 or TRBD2 (5 bases each). CDR3 length: 14 amino acids. V was shortened by 7 bases and J by 5 bases, with 17 bases between the two germline ends. DNA of the CDR3: TGTGCCAGCACTTGGGGTCCGGGGCGGGAGACCCAGTACTTC. Translating it yields CASTWGPGRETQYF.

This clonotype was counted between two and nine times. The chain carries TRBV15 and TRBJ2-1; D unclear. Trimming shortened V by 8 bases and J by 1 base, and 3 bases separated the two germline ends. CDR3 length equals 11 residues. Looked up from germline, CDR1 is LNHNV and CDR2 is YYDKDF (reference sequence). CDR3 sequence reads: CATGSYNEQFF. CDR3 DNA: TGTGCCACCGGGTCCTACAATGAGCAGTTCTTC.

This sequence joins TRBV9 and TRBJ1-2, with TRBD1 matching over 10 bases. Germline values: CDR1 SGDLS, CDR2 YYNGEE. V dropped 3 bases and J dropped 6; count of bases not matched to a gene: 8. The CDR3 contains 15 residues. Here the CDR3 DNA reads TGTGCCAGCAGCGGATCAGGGACAGGGGTTGATGGCTACACCTTC. Its translation: CASSGSGTGVDGYTF.

This clonotype was observed a handful of times. The chain carries TRBV11-2 and TRBJ2-7, with D possibly being TRBD1 (6 bases). V dropped 5 bases and J dropped 7 bases, with 15 bases sitting between them. Germline CDR1 SGHAT, CDR2 FQNNGV. This CDR3 comprises 13 residues. The CDR3 sequence: CASSPQPGEEQYF. The CDR3 nucleotides read TGTGCCAGCAGCCCCCAACCAGGGGAGGAGCAGTACTTC.